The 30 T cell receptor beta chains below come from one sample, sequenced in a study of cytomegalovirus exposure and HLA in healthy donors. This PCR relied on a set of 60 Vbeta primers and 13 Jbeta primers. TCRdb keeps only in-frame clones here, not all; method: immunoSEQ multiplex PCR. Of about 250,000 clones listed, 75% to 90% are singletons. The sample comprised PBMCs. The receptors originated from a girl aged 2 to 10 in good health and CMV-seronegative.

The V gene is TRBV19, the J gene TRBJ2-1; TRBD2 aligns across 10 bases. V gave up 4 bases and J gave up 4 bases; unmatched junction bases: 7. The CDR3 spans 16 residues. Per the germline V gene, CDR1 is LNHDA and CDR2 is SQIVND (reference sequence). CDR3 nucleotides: TGTGCCAGTAGTAAAAGCAGCGGGAGGGGTTACAATGAGCAGTTCTTC. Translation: CASSKSSGRGYNEQFF.

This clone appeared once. CDR3 nucleotides: TGTGCCAGCAGTCTAGACCTAGCGGGAGAGAACTCCTACGAGCAGTACTTC. Translated: CASSLDLAGENSYEQYF. This chain connects TRBV28 to TRBJ2-7, with 10 bases that match TRBD2. V was pared by 5 bases and J by 0 bases, with 10 bases of the junction left unmatched. This CDR3 has 17 residues. CDR1 and CDR2 from the germline V gene are MDHEN and SYDVKM.

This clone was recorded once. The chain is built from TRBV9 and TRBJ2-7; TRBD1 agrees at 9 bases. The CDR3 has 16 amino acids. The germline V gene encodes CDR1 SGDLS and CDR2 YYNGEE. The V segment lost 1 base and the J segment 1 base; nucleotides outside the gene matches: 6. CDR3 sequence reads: CASSVSGTGLSYEQYF. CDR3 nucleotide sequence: TGTGCCAGCAGCGTATCCGGGACAGGGTTGTCCTACGAGCAGTACTTC.

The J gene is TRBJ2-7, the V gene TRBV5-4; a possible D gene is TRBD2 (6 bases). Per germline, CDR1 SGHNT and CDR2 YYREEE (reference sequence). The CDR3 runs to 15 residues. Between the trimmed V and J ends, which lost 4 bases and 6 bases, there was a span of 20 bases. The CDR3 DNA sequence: TGTGCCAGCAGCCCGATACAGGTGGAGGGGAGCGAGCAGTACTTC. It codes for CASSPIQVEGSEQYF.

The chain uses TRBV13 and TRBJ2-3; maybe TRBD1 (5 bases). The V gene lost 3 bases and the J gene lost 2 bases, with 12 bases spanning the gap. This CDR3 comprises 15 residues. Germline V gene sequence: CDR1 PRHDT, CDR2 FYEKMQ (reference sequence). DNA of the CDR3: TGTGCCAGCAGCTTGGGGCAGGAGCTCACAGATACGCAGTATTTT. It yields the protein CASSLGQELTDTQYF.

The CDR3 loop is CASSLAALYEQYF. The CDR3 DNA reads as TGTGCCAGCAGCTTAGCGGCCCTCTACGAGCAGTACTTC. The chain couples TRBV7-2 to TRBJ2-7, with D unresolved. V was clipped by 0 bases and J by 3 bases, with 6 bases between them. Germline-derived CDR1 and CDR2 are SGHTA and FQGNSA. The length of the CDR3 is 13 residues. Together with reference TRBV7-2 and TRBJ2-7, the CDR3 gives the full variable domain: GAGVSQSPSNKVTEKGKDVELRCDPISGHTALYWYRQSLGQGLEFLIYFQGNSAPDKSGLPSDRFSAERTGGSVSTLTIQRTQQEDSAVYLCASSLAALYEQYFGPGTRLTVT.

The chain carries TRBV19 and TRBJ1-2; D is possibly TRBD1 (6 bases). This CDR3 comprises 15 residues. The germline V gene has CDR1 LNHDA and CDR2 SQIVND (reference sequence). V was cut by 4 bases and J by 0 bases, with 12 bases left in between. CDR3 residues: CASSTGRGTNYGYTF. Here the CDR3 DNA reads TGTGCCAGTAGTACCGGCAGGGGAACTAACTATGGCTACACCTTC.

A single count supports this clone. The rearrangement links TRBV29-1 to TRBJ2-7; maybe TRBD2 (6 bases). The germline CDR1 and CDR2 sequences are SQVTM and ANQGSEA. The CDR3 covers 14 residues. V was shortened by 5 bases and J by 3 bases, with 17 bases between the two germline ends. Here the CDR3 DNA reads TGCAGCGTTAGAATAGGAGGGGCACTCTACGAGCAGTACTTC. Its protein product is CSVRIGGALYEQYF.

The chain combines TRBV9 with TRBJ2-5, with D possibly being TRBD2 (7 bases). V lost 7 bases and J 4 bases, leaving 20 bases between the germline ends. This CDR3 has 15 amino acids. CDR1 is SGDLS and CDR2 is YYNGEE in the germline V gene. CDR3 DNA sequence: TGTGCCAGCGCCCGGGGGGCGGGTGGGGGAGAGACCCAGTACTTC. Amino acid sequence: CASARGAGGGETQYF.

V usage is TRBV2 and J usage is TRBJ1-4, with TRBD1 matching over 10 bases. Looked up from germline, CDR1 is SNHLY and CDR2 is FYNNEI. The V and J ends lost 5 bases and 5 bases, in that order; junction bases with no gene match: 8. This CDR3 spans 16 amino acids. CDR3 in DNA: TGTGCCAGCAGTCGACGGGACAGGGGCAGGAATGAAAAACTGTTTTTT. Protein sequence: CASSRRDRGRNEKLFF.

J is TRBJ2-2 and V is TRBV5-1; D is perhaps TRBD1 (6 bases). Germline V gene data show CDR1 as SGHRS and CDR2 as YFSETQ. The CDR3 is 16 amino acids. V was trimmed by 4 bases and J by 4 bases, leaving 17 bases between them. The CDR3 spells CASSTAGTPGTGELFF. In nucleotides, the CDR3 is TGCGCCAGCAGCACCGCCGGGACACCAGGCACCGGGGAGCTGTTTTTT.

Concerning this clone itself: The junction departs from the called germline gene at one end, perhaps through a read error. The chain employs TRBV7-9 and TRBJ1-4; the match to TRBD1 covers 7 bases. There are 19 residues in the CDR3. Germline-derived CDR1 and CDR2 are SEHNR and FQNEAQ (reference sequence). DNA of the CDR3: TGTTCCAGCAGCTCCCAATCCGGGACAGTCGGCGAGCAGTATGGGAAACTGTTTTTT. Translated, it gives CSSSSQSGTVGEQYGKLFF.

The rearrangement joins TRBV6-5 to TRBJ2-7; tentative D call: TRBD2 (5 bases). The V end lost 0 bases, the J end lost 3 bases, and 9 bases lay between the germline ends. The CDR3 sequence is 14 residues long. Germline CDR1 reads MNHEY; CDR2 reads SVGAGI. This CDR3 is CASSYSAGVYEQYF. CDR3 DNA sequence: TGTGCCAGCAGTTACTCTGCGGGTGTCTACGAGCAGTACTTC.

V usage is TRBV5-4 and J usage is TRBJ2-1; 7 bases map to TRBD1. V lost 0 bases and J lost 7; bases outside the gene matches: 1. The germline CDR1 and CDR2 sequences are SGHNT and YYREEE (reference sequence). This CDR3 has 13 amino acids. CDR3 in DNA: TGTGCCAGCAGCTTGGGCAGGGGGAATGAGCAGTTCTTC. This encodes CASSLGRGNEQFF.

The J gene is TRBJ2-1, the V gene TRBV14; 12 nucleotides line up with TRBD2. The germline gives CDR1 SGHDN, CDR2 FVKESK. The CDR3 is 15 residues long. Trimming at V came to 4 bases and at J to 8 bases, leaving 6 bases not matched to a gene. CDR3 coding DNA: TGTGCCAGCAGCCTACTAGCGGGAGGAGCCGATGAGCAGTTCTTC. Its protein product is CASSLLAGGADEQFF.

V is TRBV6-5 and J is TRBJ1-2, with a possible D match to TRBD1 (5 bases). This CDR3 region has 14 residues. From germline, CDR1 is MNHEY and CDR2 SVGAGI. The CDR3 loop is CATGPGRKNYGYTF. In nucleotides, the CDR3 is TGTGCTACCGGTCCAGGGAGGAAGAACTATGGCTACACCTTC.

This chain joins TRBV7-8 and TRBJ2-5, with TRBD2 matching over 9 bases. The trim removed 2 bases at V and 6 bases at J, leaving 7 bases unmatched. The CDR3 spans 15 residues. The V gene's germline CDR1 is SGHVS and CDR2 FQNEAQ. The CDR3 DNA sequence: TGTGCCAGCAGCTTATTCGGACTAGCGTGGAAGACCCAGTACTTC. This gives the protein CASSLFGLAWKTQYF.

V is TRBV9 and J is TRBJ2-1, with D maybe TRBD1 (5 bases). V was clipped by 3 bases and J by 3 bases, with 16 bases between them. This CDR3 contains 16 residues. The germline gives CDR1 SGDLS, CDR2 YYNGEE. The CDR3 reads CASSGKAGKGYNEQFF. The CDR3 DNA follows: TGTGCCAGCAGCGGGAAGGCAGGGAAGGGCTACAATGAGCAGTTCTTC.

In nucleotides, the CDR3 is TGTGCCAGCAGTTCGGTGCATAGCACTGAAGCTTTCTTT. Translation gives CASSSVHSTEAFF. The chain has TRBV14 and TRBJ1-1, with no clear D. Trimming removed 6 bases from V and 4 bases from J, with 12 bases in between. CDR1 is SGHDN, CDR2 FVKESK, per germline. The CDR3 runs to 13 residues.

The DNA for the CDR3 is TGTGCCAGCAAGCGGTACAGGGGGAGCACTGAAGCTTTCTTT. Amino acids: CASKRYRGSTEAFF. The chain recombines TRBV28 with TRBJ1-1; 8 bases line up with TRBD1. Trimming removed 7 bases from V and 4 bases from J; junction bases left unmatched: 8. The CDR3 is made up of 14 amino acids. Germline V gene lookup returns CDR1 MDHEN and CDR2 SYDVKM.

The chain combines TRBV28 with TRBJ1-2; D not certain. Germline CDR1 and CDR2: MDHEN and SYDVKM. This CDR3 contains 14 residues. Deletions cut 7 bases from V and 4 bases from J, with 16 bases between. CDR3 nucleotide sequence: TGTGCCAGCATCTCGGGATTTGTGCCCTATGGCTACACCTTC. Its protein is CASISGFVPYGYTF.

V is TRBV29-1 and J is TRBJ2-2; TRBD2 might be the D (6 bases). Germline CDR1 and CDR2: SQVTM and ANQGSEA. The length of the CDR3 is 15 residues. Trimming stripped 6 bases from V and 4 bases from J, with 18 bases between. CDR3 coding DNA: TGCAGCGTCGCCTCCGGGACTTGGGGCACCGGGGAGCTGTTTTTT. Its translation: CSVASGTWGTGELFF.

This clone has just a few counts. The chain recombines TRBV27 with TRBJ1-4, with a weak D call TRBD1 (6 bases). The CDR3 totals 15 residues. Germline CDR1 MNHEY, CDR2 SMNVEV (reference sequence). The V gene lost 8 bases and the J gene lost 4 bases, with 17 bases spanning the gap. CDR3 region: CASGLQGYYNEKLFF. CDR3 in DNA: TGTGCCAGCGGGCTACAGGGATATTATAATGAAAAACTGTTTTTT. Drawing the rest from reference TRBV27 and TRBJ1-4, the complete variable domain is EAQVTQNPRYLITVTGKKLTVTCSQNMNHEYMSWYRQDPGLGLRQIYYSMNVEVTDKGDVPEGYKVSRKEKRNFPLILESPSPNQTSLYFCASGLQGYYNEKLFFGSGTQLSVL.

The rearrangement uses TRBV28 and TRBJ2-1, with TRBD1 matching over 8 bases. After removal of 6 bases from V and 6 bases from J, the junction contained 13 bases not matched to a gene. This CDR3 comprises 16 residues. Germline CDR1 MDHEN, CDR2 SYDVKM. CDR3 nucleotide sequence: TGTGCCAGCAGCCTCCCAGGACAGGGCTTAGGCAATGAGCAGTTCTTC. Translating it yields CASSLPGQGLGNEQFF. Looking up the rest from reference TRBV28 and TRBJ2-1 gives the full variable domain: DVKVTQSSRYLVKRTGEKVFLECVQDMDHENMFWYRQDPGLGLRLIYFSYDVKMKEKGDIPEGYSVSREKKERFSLILESASTNQTSMYLCASSLPGQGLGNEQFFGPGTRLTVL.

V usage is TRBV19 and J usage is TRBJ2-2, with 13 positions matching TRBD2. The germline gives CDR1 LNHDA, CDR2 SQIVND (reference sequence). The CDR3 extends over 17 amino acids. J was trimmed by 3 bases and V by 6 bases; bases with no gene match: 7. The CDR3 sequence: CASRGLAGQTYTGELFF. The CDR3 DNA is TGTGCCAGTAGGGGACTAGCGGGGCAAACATACACCGGGGAGCTGTTTTTT.

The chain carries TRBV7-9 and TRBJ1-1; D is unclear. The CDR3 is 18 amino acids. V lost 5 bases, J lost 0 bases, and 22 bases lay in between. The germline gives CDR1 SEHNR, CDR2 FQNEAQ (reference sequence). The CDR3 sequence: CASSPLTPAVAMNTEAFF. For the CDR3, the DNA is TGTGCCAGCAGCCCCTTAACCCCGGCGGTGGCCATGAACACTGAAGCTTTCTTT. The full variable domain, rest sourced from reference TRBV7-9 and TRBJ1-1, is DTGVSQNPRHKITKRGQNVTFRCDPISEHNRLYWYRQTLGQGPEFLTYFQNEAQLEKSRLLSDRFSAERPKGSFSTLEIQRTEQGDSAMYLCASSPLTPAVAMNTEAFFGQGTRLTVV.

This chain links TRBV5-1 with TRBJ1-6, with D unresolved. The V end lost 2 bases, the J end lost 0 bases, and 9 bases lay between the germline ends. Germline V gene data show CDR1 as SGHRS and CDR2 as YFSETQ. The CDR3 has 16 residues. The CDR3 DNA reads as TGCGCCAGCAGCTTTCGTCCGAGCTCCTATAATTCACCCCTCCACTTT. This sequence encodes CASSFRPSSYNSPLHF.

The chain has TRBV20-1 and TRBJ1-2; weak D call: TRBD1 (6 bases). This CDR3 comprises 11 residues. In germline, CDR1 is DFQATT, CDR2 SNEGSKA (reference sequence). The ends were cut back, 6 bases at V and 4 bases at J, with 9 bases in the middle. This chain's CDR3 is CSAWDTYGYTF. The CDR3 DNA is TGCAGTGCATGGGACACCTATGGCTACACCTTC.

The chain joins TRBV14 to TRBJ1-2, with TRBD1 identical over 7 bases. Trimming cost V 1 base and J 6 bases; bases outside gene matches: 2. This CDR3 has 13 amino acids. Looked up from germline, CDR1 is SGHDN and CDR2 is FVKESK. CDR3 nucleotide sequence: TGTGCCAGCAGCCAAGGGGACAGAGATGGCTACACCTTC. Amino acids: CASSQGDRDGYTF.

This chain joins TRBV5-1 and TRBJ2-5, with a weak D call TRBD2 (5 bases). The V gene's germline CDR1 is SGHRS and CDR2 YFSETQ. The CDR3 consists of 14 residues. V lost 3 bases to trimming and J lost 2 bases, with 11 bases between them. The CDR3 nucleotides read TGCGCCAGCAGCTACGAGGGTCTGCAAGAGACCCAGTACTTC. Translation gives CASSYEGLQETQYF.